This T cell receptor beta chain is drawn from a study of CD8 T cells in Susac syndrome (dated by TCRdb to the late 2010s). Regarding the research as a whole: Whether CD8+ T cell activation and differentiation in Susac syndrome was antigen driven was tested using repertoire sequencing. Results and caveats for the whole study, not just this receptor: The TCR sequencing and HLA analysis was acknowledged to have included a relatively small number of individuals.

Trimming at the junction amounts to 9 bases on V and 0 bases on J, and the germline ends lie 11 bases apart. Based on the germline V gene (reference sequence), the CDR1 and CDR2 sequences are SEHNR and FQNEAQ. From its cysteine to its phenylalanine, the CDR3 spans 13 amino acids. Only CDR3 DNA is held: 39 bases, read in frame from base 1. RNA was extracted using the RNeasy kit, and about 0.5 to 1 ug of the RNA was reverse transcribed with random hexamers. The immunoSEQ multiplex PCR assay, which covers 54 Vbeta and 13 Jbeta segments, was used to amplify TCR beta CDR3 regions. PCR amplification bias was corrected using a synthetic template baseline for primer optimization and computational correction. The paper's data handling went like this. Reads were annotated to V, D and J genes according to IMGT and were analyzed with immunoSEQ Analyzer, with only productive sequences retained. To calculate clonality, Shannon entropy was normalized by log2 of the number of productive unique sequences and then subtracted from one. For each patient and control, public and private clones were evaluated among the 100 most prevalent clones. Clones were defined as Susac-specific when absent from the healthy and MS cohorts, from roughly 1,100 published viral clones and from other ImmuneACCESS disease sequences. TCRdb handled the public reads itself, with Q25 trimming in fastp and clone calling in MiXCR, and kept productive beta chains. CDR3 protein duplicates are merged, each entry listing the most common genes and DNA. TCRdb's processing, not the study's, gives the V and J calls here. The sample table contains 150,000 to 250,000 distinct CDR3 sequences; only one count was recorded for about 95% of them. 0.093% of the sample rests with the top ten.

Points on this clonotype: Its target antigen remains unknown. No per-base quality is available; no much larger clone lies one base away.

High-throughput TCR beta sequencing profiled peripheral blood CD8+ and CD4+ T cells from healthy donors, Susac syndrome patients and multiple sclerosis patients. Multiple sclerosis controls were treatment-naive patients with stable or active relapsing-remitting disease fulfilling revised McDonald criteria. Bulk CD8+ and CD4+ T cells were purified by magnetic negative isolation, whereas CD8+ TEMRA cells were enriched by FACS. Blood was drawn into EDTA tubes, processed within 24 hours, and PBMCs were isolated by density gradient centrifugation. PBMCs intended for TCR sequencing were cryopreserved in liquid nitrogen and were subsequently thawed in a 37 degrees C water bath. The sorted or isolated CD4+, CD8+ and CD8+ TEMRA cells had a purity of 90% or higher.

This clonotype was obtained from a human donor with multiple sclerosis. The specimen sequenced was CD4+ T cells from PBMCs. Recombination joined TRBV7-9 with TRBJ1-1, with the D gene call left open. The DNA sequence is TGTGCCAGTTTGGAAGTCTTGAACACTGAAGCTTTCTTT. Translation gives CASLEVLNTEAFF.